Shown below are 3 T cell receptor beta chains from a single sample sequenced in a study of CD8 T cells in ankylosing spondylitis. Study-wide results and caveats: What seemed typical of ankylosing spondylitis blood was a TCR beta motif built from 7 or 8 highly homologous variants.

No antigens are known for them. TCRdb re-derived calls from the 5' RACE reads in MiXCR, one entry per CDR3 protein. The repertoire holds about 200,000 distinct CDR3 sequences, with 7% to 8% as singletons. Sequencing was carried out using blood, either unsorted or a sorted T cell fraction (not recorded which). These receptors originate from a male donor with ankylosing spondylitis.

This clonotype was detected many times. This CDR3 is CASSSNTYEQYF. The CDR3 nucleotides are TGTGCCAGCAGCTCGAATACCTACGAGCAGTACTTC. The V gene is TRBV7-9, the J gene TRBJ2-7; no firm D call. With 4 bases removed from V and 2 bases from J, the gap between germline ends came to 6 bases. The CDR3 loop spans 12 amino acids. Germline V gives CDR1 SEHNR, CDR2 FQNEAQ (reference sequence).

Ten or more counts support this clonotype. This CDR3 is CSAPQKDRAGGYTF. DNA of the CDR3: TGCAGTGCCCCTCAAAAGGACAGGGCTGGTGGCTACACCTTC. V usage is TRBV20-1 and J usage is TRBJ1-2; 8 nucleotides agree with TRBD1. The CDR3 runs to 14 residues. Germline trimming cut 6 bases from V and 7 bases from J; bases unmatched to any gene: 13. CDR1 and CDR2 from the germline V gene are DFQATT and SNEGSKA (reference sequence).

This clonotype was observed a few times. The V call is TRBV4-2, the J call TRBJ2-2, with a possible D match to TRBD2 (5 bases). The CDR3 runs 15 residues. V was pared by 1 base and J by 8 bases, with 14 bases between. From germline, CDR1 is LGHNA and CDR2 YNFKEQ. The CDR3, as DNA: TGTGCCAGCAGCCAAGGTCCTTCGCGGGCAGGGGAGCTGTTTTTT. Its protein product is CASSQGPSRAGELFF.